The TCR beta chain under discussion was sequenced for a study of T-cell reconstitution after alpha-beta-depleted transplantation in children (dated by TCRdb to the mid-2010s). For the wider study: T-cell immune reconstitution after TCRalphabeta/CD19-depleted allogeneic hematopoietic cell transplantation in children was quantitatively tracked in the study by means of TCR repertoire profiling.

Preparation of the library involved PCR. Sequenced using an Illumina HiSeq 2500. TCR libraries were prepared with molecular barcoding, using unique molecular identifiers to normalize TCRbeta repertoire quantification. TCRdb reprocessed the public reads (quality trimming at Q25 with fastp, clone calling with MiXCR) and kept in-frame beta chains. Identical CDR3 proteins give one entry, which carries the most common genes and DNA. A total of around 380,000 distinct CDR3 sequences appear in this sample, about a tenth of them only once. Of the sample, approximately 5% falls within the top ten clones. Concerning this clonotype itself: Its antigen is currently not known. The input lacks base qualities; no much larger clone sits a single base away.

This receptor was taken from a human donor who donated a stem cell graft to a child with acute myeloid leukemia. Sequences were derived from PBMCs from the stem cell graft donor, sampled from the stem cell graft.

The CDR3 region: CSAMTSAETQYF. The nucleotides are TGCAGTGCAATGACTAGCGCGGAGACCCAGTACTTC. The chain joins TRBV20-1 to TRBJ2-5, and 8 junctional nucleotides match TRBD2. There are 12 amino acids in the CDR3, from cysteine to phenylalanine inclusive. The DNA shown is the 36-base CDR3, in frame from base 1. Reading the germline V gene (reference sequence) gives CDR1 DFQATT and CDR2 SNEGSKA. After removal of 6 bases from V and 5 bases from J, the junction retains 5 bases not matched to a gene.